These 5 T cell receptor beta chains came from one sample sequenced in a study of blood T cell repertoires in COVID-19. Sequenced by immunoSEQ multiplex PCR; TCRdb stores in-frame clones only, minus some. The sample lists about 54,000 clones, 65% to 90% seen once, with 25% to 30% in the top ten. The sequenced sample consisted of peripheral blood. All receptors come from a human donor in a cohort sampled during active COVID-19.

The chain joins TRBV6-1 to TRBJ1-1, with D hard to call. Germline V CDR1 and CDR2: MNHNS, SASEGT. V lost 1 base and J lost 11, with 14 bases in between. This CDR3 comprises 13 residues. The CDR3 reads CASSEGLRFRAFF. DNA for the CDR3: TGTGCCAGCAGTGAAGGCCTCCGGTTCAGGGCTTTCTTT.

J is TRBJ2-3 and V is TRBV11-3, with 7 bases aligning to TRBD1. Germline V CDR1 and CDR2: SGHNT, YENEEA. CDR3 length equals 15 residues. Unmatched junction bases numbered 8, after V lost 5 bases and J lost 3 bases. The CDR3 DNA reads TGTGCCAGCAGCCGGGACAGTGGTGAGACAGATACGCAGTATTTT. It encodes CASSRDSGETDTQYF.

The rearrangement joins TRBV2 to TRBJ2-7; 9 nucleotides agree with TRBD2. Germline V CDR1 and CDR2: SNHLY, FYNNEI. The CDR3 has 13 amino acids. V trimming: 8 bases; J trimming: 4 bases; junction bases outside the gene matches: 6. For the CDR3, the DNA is TGTGCCAGCGTGTCGGGACTAGCATACGAGCAGTACTTC. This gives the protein CASVSGLAYEQYF.

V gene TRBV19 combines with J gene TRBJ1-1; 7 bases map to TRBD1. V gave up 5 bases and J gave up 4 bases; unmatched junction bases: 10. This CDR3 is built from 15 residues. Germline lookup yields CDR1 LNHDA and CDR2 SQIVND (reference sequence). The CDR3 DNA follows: TGTGCCAGTAGTCCCCGGGAGGGGGCGGGCACTGAAGCTTTCTTT. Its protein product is CASSPREGAGTEAFF.

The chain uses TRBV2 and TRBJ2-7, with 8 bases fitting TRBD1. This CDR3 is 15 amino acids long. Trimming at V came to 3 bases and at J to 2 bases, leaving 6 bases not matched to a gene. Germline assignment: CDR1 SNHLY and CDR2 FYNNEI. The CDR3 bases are TGTGCCAGCAGTGAGAACAGGGGGGAAACCTACGAGCAGTACTTC. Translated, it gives CASSENRGETYEQYF.